Shown below are 20 T cell receptor beta chains from a single sample sequenced in a study of cytomegalovirus exposure and HLA in healthy donors. Primers for the PCR totalled 60 Vbeta and 13 Jbeta. The method was immunoSEQ multiplex PCR; TCRdb's version includes in-frame clones alone and lacks a portion of them. The repertoire shows 180,000 or so clones; the top ten hold less than 0.85%. The source material was PBMCs. Receptors originate from a boy aged 10-17 years in good health and CMV-seronegative.

The chain combines TRBV4-1 with TRBJ2-5, with D perhaps matching TRBD2 (6 bases). With the DNA end fitting TRBJ2-7 better, the J assignment may be wrong. From germline, CDR1 is MGHRA and CDR2 YSYEKL. This CDR3 region has 14 residues. CDR3 bases: TGCGCCAGCAGCCAACTCGGGGGAAGCTACGAGCAGTACTTC. The encoded protein is CASSQLGGSYEQYF.

The CDR3 is CASSLAGLAGGLYNEQFF. The CDR3 DNA reads TGTGCCAGCAGCTTAGCGGGCCTAGCGGGGGGCCTATACAATGAGCAGTTCTTC. This chain links TRBV7-2 with TRBJ2-1; 11 nucleotides align to TRBD2. Germline loops: CDR1 SGHTA, CDR2 FQGNSA. The V and J ends lost 0 bases and 4 bases, in that order; junction bases with no gene match: 8. CDR3 length: 18 amino acids.

The chain joins TRBV4-3 to TRBJ1-1, with D perhaps matching TRBD1 (6 bases). The CDR3 length is 16 residues. Trimming removed 0 bases at V and 4 bases at J, with 15 bases between. Germline V gene sequence: CDR1 LGHNA, CDR2 YSLEER. The CDR3 loop reads CASSQDIRGYTTEAFF. The CDR3 DNA reads as TGCGCCAGCAGCCAAGATATCAGGGGCTATACCACTGAAGCTTTCTTT.

The chain has TRBV6-5 and TRBJ1-6; maybe TRBD1 (5 bases). This CDR3 is built from 14 residues. V was pared by 2 bases and J by 8 bases, with 10 bases between. From germline, CDR1 is MNHEY and CDR2 SVGAGI. The CDR3 spells CASSYMGGDSPLHF. Written as DNA, the CDR3 is TGTGCCAGCAGTTACATGGGGGGGGATTCACCCCTCCACTTT.

The chain links TRBV7-7 to TRBJ2-3, with D perhaps TRBD1 (6 bases). CDR1 is SSHAT, CDR2 FNYEAQ, per germline (reference sequence). The CDR3 contains 13 residues. The V end lost 3 bases, the J end lost 3 bases, and 7 bases lay between the germline ends. CDR3 nucleotide sequence: TGTGCCAGCAGCTTTCAGGGGACAGATACGCAGTATTTT. Translating it yields CASSFQGTDTQYF.

The rearrangement uses TRBV5-1 and TRBJ2-5, with TRBD2 matching over 12 bases. Trimming cost V 4 bases and J 5 bases; bases outside gene matches: 6. CDR3 length: 15 amino acids. The germline V gene encodes CDR1 SGHRS and CDR2 YFSETQ. The CDR3: CASSPSGGALETQYF. CDR3 coding DNA: TGCGCCAGCAGCCCTAGCGGGGGGGCCCTGGAGACCCAGTACTTC. Together with reference TRBV5-1 and TRBJ2-5, the CDR3 gives the full variable domain: KAGVTQTPRYLIKTRGQQVTLSCSPISGHRSVSWYQQTPGQGLQFLFEYFSETQRNKGNFPGRFSGRQFSNSRSEMNVSTLELGDSALYLCASSPSGGALETQYFGPGTRLLVL.

CDR3 amino acids: CASSLTGRAEAFF. The CDR3 region has the DNA TGTGCCAGCAGTCTCACGGGGAGGGCTGAAGCTTTCTTT. The chain recombines TRBV28 with TRBJ1-1; D remains ambiguous. CDR3 length: 13 amino acids. Per the germline V gene, CDR1 is MDHEN and CDR2 is SYDVKM. V shed 5 bases and J shed 6 bases, with 13 bases lying between them.

This chain uses TRBV6-4 with TRBJ2-6, with D tentatively TRBD2 (5 bases). This CDR3 spans 16 amino acids. V was clipped by 5 bases and J by 0 bases, with 11 bases between them. Germline V gene lookup returns CDR1 MRHNA and CDR2 SNTAGT. The CDR3 here is CASSSGIHSGANVLTF. CDR3 in DNA: TGTGCCAGCAGTTCCGGGATACACTCTGGGGCCAACGTCCTGACTTTC.

V and J are TRBV7-2 and TRBJ1-2; TRBD1 aligns across 9 bases. CDR1 is SGHTA, CDR2 FQGNSA, per germline. The V gene end was trimmed by 2 bases and the J gene end by 3 bases; junction bases not matched to a gene: 10. The CDR3 loop spans 17 amino acids. CDR3 sequence: CASSLLVTGQGYYGYTF. In DNA form, the CDR3 reads TGTGCCAGCAGCTTATTAGTCACCGGACAGGGGTACTATGGCTACACCTTC.

J is TRBJ1-1 and V is TRBV6-5; TRBD1 is a possible D gene (6 bases). The germline V and J ends were trimmed by 5 bases and 5 bases, with 12 bases remaining between them. The CDR3 runs 13 residues. The germline V gene encodes CDR1 MNHEY and CDR2 SVGAGI. The CDR3 bases are TGTGCCAGCAGTCAACAGGGAGGGACTGAAGCTTTCTTT. Its translation: CASSQQGGTEAFF.

The V and J genes are TRBV29-1 and TRBJ1-1, with D perhaps TRBD1 (5 bases). This CDR3 comprises 14 residues. Trimming took 8 bases from V and 0 from J, leaving 16 bases between them. CDR1 and CDR2 (germline): SQVTM, ANQGSEA. CDR3 sequence: CSTSGRQMNTEAFF. The CDR3, as DNA: TGCAGCACCTCGGGCAGACAGATGAACACTGAAGCTTTCTTT.

The V and J genes are TRBV7-9 and TRBJ1-4; D possibly corresponds to TRBD1 (6 bases). CDR1 is SEHNR and CDR2 is FQNEAQ in the germline V gene (reference sequence). This CDR3 contains 13 residues. Trimming removed 4 bases at V and 5 bases at J, with 8 bases between. CDR3 protein: CASSWTENEKLFF. CDR3 DNA: TGTGCCAGCAGCTGGACAGAAAATGAAAAACTGTTTTTT. Filled out from reference TRBV7-9 and TRBJ1-4, the complete variable domain reads DTGVSQNPRHKITKRGQNVTFRCDPISEHNRLYWYRQTLGQGPEFLTYFQNEAQLEKSRLLSDRFSAERPKGSFSTLEIQRTEQGDSAMYLCASSWTENEKLFFGSGTQLSVL.

The V and J genes are TRBV6-5 and TRBJ1-1; TRBD1 is a possible D gene (6 bases). Deletions cut 6 bases from V and 3 bases from J, with 17 bases between. Germline CDR1 MNHEY, CDR2 SVGAGI. CDR3 length: 15 residues. The CDR3 region has the DNA TGTGCCAGCAGCCCCTTCCGGGGGGCGGACACTGAAGCTTTCTTT. Amino acid sequence: CASSPFRGADTEAFF.

V and J are TRBV18 and TRBJ1-1; 8 bases fit TRBD1. The CDR3 runs to 16 residues. Germline V CDR1 and CDR2: KGHSH, LQKENI. The J segment lost 1 base and the V segment lost 6 bases, leaving 10 bases of the junction unmatched. The CDR3 loop reads CASSVGQGRGNTEAFF. The CDR3 bases are TGTGCCAGCTCGGTCGGACAGGGCAGGGGGAACACTGAAGCTTTCTTT.

The J gene is TRBJ2-1, the V gene TRBV13; 8 bases line up with TRBD1. J lost 12 bases, V lost 5 bases, and 6 bases had no gene match. Germline loops: CDR1 PRHDT, CDR2 FYEKMQ (reference sequence). The CDR3 length is 12 residues. The CDR3 here is CASSADREPQFF. The CDR3 DNA sequence: TGTGCCAGCAGCGCGGACAGGGAGCCGCAGTTCTTC.

The gene calls are TRBV6-5 and TRBJ1-2; no clear D gene. Germline assignment: CDR1 MNHEY and CDR2 SVGAGI. The CDR3 has 15 residues. Trimming stripped 6 bases from V and 2 bases from J, with 16 bases between. For the CDR3, the DNA is TGTGCCAGCAGGCCGGGGAGGTCAGCGAACTATGGCTACACCTTC. This encodes CASRPGRSANYGYTF.

J is TRBJ2-5 and V is TRBV6-1; 11 bases are shared with TRBD2. The better agreement between TRBJ2-7 and the DNA end casts doubt on the J call. The V gene's germline CDR1 is MNHNS and CDR2 SASEGT. This CDR3 has 15 amino acids. This CDR3 is CASSDPGTSGYEQYF. DNA of the CDR3: TGTGCCAGCAGTGATCCAGGGACTAGCGGCTACGAGCAGTACTTC.

CDR3 coding DNA: TGTGCCAGCAGCCGGGGTTATTCTAATGAAAAACTGTTTTTT. Protein product: CASSRGYSNEKLFF. J is TRBJ1-4 and V is TRBV2, with D unresolved. Trimming removed 6 bases from V and 3 bases from J, with 11 bases in between. The CDR3 has 14 residues. Germline V gene lookup returns CDR1 SNHLY and CDR2 FYNNEI. The full variable domain, its missing parts supplied by reference TRBV2 and TRBJ1-4, is EPEVTQTPSHQVTQMGQEVILRCVPISNHLYFYWYRQILGQKVEFLVSFYNNEISEKSEIFDDQFSVERPDGSNFTLKIRSTKLEDSAMYFCASSRGYSNEKLFFGSGTQLSVL.

The V call is TRBV13, the J call TRBJ1-2, with D possibly being TRBD1 (6 bases). There are 13 residues in the CDR3. CDR1 and CDR2 from the germline V gene are PRHDT and FYEKMQ (reference sequence). Trimming left V 5 bases short and J 6 bases short, with 13 bases between. CDR3 residues: CASSRTGMNGYTF. The CDR3, as DNA: TGTGCCAGCAGCCGTACAGGGATGAATGGCTACACCTTC.

About this clone itself: The junction shows a germline mismatch at one end, possibly a read error. The chain couples TRBV27 to TRBJ2-7; D gene unclear. CDR1 MNHEY and CDR2 SMNVEV come from the germline V gene (reference sequence). The CDR3 extends over 14 amino acids. DNA for the CDR3: TGTGCCAGCAGTTTATCGCCCACCTACTACGGGCAGTACTTC. Amino acids: CASSLSPTYYGQYF.